This TCR beta chain comes out of a study of T cells of healthy individuals (dated by TCRdb to the late 2010s). From the cysteine through the phenylalanine, the CDR3 covers 12 amino acids. The sequence is cut down to CDR3 DNA, 36 bases in frame from base 1. The germline V gene provides CDR1 SQVTM and CDR2 ANQGSEA. V lost 7 bases and J lost 0 bases; the stretch between them is 7 bases long. This clonotype was found many times. Its cognate antigen has yet to be identified. The record has no base qualities; no much larger clone is one base away. Libraries were prepared through 5' RACE. The instrument was an Illumina MiSeq. Using fastp at Q25 and MiXCR, TCRdb reprocessed the public reads and kept productive beta chains. Rows merge per CDR3 protein into single entries with the most common DNA and genes. In all, the sample holds some 69,000 distinct CDR3 sequences, and around 16% of those were seen once. About 4.7% of the sample is in the top ten clones.

The TCR comes from a human donor in good health. The V and J genes are TRBV29-1 and TRBJ2-4; the D gene lacks a confident call. The DNA reads TGCAGCGCCTGGACAGCCAAAAACATTCAGTACTTC. This is translated as CSAWTAKNIQYF.